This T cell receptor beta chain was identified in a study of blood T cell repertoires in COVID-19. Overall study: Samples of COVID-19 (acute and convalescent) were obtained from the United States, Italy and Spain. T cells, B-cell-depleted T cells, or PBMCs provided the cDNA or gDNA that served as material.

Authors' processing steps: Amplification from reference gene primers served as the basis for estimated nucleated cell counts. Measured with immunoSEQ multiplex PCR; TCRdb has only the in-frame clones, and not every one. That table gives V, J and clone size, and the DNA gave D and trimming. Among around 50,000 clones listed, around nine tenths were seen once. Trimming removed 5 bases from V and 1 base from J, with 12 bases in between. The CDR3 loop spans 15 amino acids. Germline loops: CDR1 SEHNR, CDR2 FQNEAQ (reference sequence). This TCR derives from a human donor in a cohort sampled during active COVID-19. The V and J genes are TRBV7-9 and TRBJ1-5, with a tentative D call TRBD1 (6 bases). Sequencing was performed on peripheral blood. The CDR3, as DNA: TGTGCCAGCAGCGCCGGGGGGGCGAGCAATCAGCCCCAGCATTTT. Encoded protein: CASSAGGASNQPQHF.